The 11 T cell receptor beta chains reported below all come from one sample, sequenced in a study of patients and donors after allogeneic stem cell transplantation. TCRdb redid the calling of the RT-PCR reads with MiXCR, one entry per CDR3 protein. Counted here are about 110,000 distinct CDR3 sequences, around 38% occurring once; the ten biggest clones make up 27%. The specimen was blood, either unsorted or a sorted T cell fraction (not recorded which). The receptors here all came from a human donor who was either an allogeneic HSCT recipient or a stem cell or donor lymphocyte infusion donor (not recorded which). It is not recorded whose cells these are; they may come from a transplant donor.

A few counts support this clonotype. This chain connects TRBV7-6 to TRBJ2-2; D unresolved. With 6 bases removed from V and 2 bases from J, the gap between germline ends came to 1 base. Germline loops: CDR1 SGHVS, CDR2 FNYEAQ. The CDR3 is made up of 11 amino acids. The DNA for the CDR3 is TGTGCCAGCAGAAACACCGGGGAGCTGTTTTTT. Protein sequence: CASRNTGELFF. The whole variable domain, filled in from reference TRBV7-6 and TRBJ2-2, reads GAGVSQSPRYKVTKRGQDVALRCDPISGHVSLYWYRQALGQGPEFLTYFNYEAQQDKSGLPNDRFSAERPEGSISTLTIQRTEQRDSAMYRCASRNTGELFFGEGSRLTVL.

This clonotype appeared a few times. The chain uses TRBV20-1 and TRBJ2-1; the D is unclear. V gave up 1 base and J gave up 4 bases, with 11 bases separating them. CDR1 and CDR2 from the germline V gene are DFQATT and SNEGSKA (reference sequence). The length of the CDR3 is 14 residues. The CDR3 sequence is CSARAGSAYNEQFF. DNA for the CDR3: TGCAGTGCTAGAGCGGGTTCGGCGTACAATGAGCAGTTCTTC.

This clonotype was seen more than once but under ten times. The CDR3 DNA reads as TGCAGTGCTAGGTGGGGGGCCGGCCCCGATACGCAGTATTTT. Translated, it gives CSARWGAGPDTQYF. The rearrangement uses TRBV20-1 and TRBJ2-3, with D perhaps assigned TRBD1 or TRBD2 (6 bases each). The V end lost 3 bases, the J end lost 6 bases, and 16 bases lay between the germline ends. This CDR3 has 14 residues. Per the germline V gene, CDR1 is DFQATT and CDR2 is SNEGSKA (reference sequence).

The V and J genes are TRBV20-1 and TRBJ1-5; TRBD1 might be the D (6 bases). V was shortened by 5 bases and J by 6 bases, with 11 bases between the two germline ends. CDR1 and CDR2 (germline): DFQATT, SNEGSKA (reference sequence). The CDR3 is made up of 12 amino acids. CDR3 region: CSAVEGVQPQHF. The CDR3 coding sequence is TGCAGTGCTGTAGAGGGGGTTCAGCCCCAGCATTTT.

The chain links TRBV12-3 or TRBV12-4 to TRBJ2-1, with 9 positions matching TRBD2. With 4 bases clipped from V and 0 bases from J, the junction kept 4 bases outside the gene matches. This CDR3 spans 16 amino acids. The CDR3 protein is CASSSLAGDSYNEQFF. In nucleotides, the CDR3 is TGTGCCAGCAGTTCGTTAGCGGGGGACTCCTACAATGAGCAGTTCTTC.

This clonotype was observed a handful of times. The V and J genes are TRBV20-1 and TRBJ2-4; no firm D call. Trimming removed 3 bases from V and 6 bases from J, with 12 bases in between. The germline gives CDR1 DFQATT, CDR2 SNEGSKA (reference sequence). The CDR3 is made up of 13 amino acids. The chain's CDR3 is CSASSSPLNIQYF. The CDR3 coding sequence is TGCAGTGCTAGCTCGTCACCACTAAACATTCAGTACTTC.

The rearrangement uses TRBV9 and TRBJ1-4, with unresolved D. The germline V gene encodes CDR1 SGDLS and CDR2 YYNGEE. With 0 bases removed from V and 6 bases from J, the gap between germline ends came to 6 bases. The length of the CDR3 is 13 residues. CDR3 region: CASSVGPYEKLFF. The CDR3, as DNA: TGTGCCAGCAGCGTAGGGCCTTATGAAAAACTGTTTTTT.

CDR3 amino acids: CASSLDSQETQYF. CDR3 coding DNA: TGTGCCAGCAGCTTAGATTCCCAAGAGACCCAGTACTTC. The chain employs TRBV7-3 and TRBJ2-5; D unclear. Germline V gene sequence: CDR1 SGHTA, CDR2 FQGTGA. The CDR3 spans 13 residues. Deletions cut 2 bases from V and 1 base from J, with 5 bases between.

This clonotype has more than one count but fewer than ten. CDR3 sequence (DNA): TGTGCCAGCTCGTCAGACAGGCGGGGGACTGAAGCTTTCTTT. Encoded protein: CASSSDRRGTEAFF. This chain uses TRBV2 with TRBJ1-1, with a possible D match to TRBD1 (6 bases). Deletions cut 8 bases from V and 5 bases from J, with 18 bases between. Germline loops: CDR1 SNHLY, CDR2 FYNNEI. The CDR3 is made up of 14 amino acids.

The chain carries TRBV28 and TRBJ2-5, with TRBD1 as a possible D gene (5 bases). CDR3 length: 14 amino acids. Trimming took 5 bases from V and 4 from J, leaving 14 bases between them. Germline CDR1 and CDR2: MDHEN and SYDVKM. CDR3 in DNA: TGTGCCAGCAGTAGGGGCATGCTGACAGAGACCCAGTACTTC. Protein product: CASSRGMLTETQYF.

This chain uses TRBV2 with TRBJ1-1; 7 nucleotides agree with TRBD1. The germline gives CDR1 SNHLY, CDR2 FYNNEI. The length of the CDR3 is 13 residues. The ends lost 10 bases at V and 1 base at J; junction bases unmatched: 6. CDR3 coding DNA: TGTGCCACCCGAGGGGGCAGGAACACTGAAGCTTTCTTT. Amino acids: CATRGGRNTEAFF.